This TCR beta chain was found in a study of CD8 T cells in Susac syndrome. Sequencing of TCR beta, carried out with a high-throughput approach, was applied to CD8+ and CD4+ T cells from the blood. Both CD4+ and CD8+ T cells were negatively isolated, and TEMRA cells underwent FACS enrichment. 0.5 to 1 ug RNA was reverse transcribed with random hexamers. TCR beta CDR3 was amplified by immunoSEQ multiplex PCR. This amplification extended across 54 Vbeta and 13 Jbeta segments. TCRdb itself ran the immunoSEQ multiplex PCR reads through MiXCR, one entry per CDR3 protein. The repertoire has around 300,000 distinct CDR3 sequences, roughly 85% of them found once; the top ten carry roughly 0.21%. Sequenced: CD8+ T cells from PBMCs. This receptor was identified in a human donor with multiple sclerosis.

The CDR3 sequence is CASSEILAGGENEQYF. CDR3 coding DNA: TGTGCCAGCAGTGAGATACTAGCGGGAGGGGAGAACGAGCAGTACTTC. The rearrangement uses TRBV2 and TRBJ2-7, with 13 bases aligning to TRBD2. This CDR3 spans 16 amino acids. J lost 5 bases, V lost 3 bases, and 7 bases had no gene match. CDR1 and CDR2 from the germline V gene are SNHLY and FYNNEI.